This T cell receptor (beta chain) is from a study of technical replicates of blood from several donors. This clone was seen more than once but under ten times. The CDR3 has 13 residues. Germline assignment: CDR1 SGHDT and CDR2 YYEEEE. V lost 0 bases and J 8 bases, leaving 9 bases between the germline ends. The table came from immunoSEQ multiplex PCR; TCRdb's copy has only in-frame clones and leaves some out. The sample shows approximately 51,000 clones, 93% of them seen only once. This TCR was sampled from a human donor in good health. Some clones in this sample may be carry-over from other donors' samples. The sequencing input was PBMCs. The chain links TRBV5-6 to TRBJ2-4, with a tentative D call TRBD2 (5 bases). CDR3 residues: CASSLAGEDIQYF. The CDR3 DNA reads TGTGCCAGCAGCTTGGCCGGGGAAGACATTCAGTACTTC.